The 14 T cell receptor beta chains in this list originate from one sample, sequenced in a study of cytomegalovirus exposure and HLA in healthy donors. PCR was performed using 60 Vbeta and 13 Jbeta primers. Only in-frame clones appear in the TCRdb table, and some are missing; sequencing was by immunoSEQ multiplex PCR. The table includes roughly 97,000 clones, about 79% detected once. The sequencing input was PBMCs. These TCRs come from a man aged 55 to 70 in good health and CMV-seropositive.

This sequence joins TRBV18 and TRBJ1-3; 9 bases fit TRBD1. The CDR3 runs to 15 residues. CDR1 and CDR2 (germline): KGHSH, LQKENI. The ends lost 4 bases at V and 1 base at J; junction bases unmatched: 2. In DNA, the CDR3 is TGTGCCAGCTCACAAGGGACAGGGTCTGGAAACACCATATATTTT. Translation gives CASSQGTGSGNTIYF.

This clone was counted only a few times. This sequence joins TRBV2 and TRBJ2-6, with a weak D call TRBD1 (5 bases). Germline CDR1 is SNHLY and CDR2 is FYNNEI. The CDR3 length is 18 residues. With 6 bases removed from V and 1 base from J, the gap between germline ends came to 19 bases. The CDR3 DNA reads as TGTGCCAGCAGCGCCGACAGCCTGGTGAGGTCTGGGGCCAACGTCCTGACTTTC. This codes for CASSADSLVRSGANVLTF.

The rearrangement links TRBV28 to TRBJ1-5; D is perhaps TRBD1 (6 bases). The germline V and J ends were trimmed by 1 base and 1 base, with 11 bases remaining between them. CDR3 length: 16 residues. The germline V gene has CDR1 MDHEN and CDR2 SYDVKM. CDR3 in DNA: TGTGCCAGCAGTTTATTACAGGGCGTGAGCAATCAGCCCCAGCATTTT. This codes for CASSLLQGVSNQPQHF.

This clone was observed a single time. The chain couples TRBV5-1 to TRBJ1-2; 9 bases match TRBD1. Germline V gene lookup returns CDR1 SGHRS and CDR2 YFSETQ. V trimming: 1 base; J trimming: 2 bases; junction bases outside the gene matches: 3. The CDR3 contains 15 residues. As DNA, the CDR3 is TGCGCCAGCAGCTTGACCGGACAGGGGAACTATGGCTACACCTTC. As protein: CASSLTGQGNYGYTF.

The genes are TRBV7-6 and TRBJ1-1, with TRBD1 matching 9 bases. V gave up 4 bases and J gave up 1 base; unmatched junction bases: 4. CDR3 length: 15 amino acids. Germline V lookup: CDR1 SGHVS, CDR2 FNYEAQ. DNA for the CDR3: TGTGCCAGCAGCTCGGGACAGGGACCGAACACTGAAGCTTTCTTT. Its translation: CASSSGQGPNTEAFF.

The chain recombines TRBV6-6 with TRBJ2-1, with TRBD1 identical over 7 bases. Germline-derived CDR1 and CDR2 are MNHNY and SVGAGI (reference sequence). This CDR3 region has 13 residues. The V segment lost 5 bases and the J segment 3 bases; nucleotides outside the gene matches: 1. The CDR3 protein is CASSRDSYNEQFF. CDR3 nucleotide sequence: TGTGCCAGCAGTAGGGACAGCTACAATGAGCAGTTCTTC.

This chain joins TRBV28 and TRBJ1-2, with 7 bases lining up with TRBD1. CDR3 length: 14 residues. Germline CDR1 is MDHEN and CDR2 is SYDVKM. V shed 4 bases and J 5 bases; nucleotides not matched to a gene: 7. DNA for the CDR3: TGTGCCAGCAGTTGGCCAGGGACAGAATATGGCTACACCTTC. Translating it yields CASSWPGTEYGYTF.

This chain connects TRBV18 to TRBJ2-5; 12 positions match TRBD2. Near its end, the DNA agrees better with TRBJ2-7, so the J call may be wrong. This CDR3 spans 16 amino acids. Looked up from germline, CDR1 is KGHSH and CDR2 is LQKENI. CDR3 sequence reads: CASSPPTSGGTYEQYF. The CDR3 DNA reads TGTGCCAGCTCACCACCCACTAGCGGGGGGACCTACGAGCAGTACTTC.

The chain links TRBV11-3 to TRBJ2-2; TRBD1 matches at 9 bases. Germline-derived CDR1 and CDR2 are SGHNT and YENEEA. After removal of 8 bases from V and 2 bases from J, the junction contained 3 bases not matched to a gene. The CDR3 length is 14 residues. The CDR3 DNA is TGTGCCAGCCGGACAGGGGCTAACACCGGGGAGCTGTTTTTT. It translates to CASRTGANTGELFF.

The chain has TRBV4-1 and TRBJ1-2; the D gene is possibly TRBD1 (5 bases). The germline V gene has CDR1 MGHRA and CDR2 YSYEKL. V lost 1 base, J lost 4 bases, and 10 bases lay in between. This CDR3 is 14 amino acids long. This CDR3 reads CASSQGRGGYGYTF. CDR3 DNA: TGCGCCAGCAGCCAAGGGAGGGGCGGCTATGGCTACACCTTC.

DNA for the CDR3: TGTGCCAGTAGTATAAGGCGGGACAGGAGGTACGAGCAGTACTTC. Translating gives CASSIRRDRRYEQYF. The V gene is TRBV19, the J gene TRBJ2-7; 8 bases align to TRBD1. The CDR3 is 15 residues long. The trim removed 2 bases at V and 4 bases at J, leaving 7 bases unmatched. Germline loops: CDR1 LNHDA, CDR2 SQIVND (reference sequence).

In its sample, this clone was seen a few times. The V gene is TRBV2, the J gene TRBJ2-2; possibly TRBD1 for D (6 bases). V was pared by 6 bases and J by 2 bases, with 10 bases between. CDR3 length equals 14 residues. Germline CDR1 reads SNHLY; CDR2 reads FYNNEI. Here the CDR3 DNA reads TGTGCCAGCAGGCCCGGGACAAACACCGGGGAGCTGTTTTTT. Translation: CASRPGTNTGELFF.

The J gene is TRBJ1-2, the V gene TRBV6-1, with 7 nucleotides matching TRBD1. CDR1 MNHNS and CDR2 SASEGT come from the germline V gene. V gave up 7 bases and J gave up 7 bases; unmatched junction bases: 12. There are 14 residues in the CDR3. The CDR3 sequence: CASNVDTGVSGYTF. CDR3 coding DNA: TGTGCCAGCAATGTAGACACAGGGGTGTCTGGCTACACCTTC.

The chain joins TRBV6-1 to TRBJ1-3; 9 bases align to TRBD1. This CDR3 is built from 14 residues. V lost 9 bases and J lost 3; bases outside the gene matches: 6. Germline assignment: CDR1 MNHNS and CDR2 SASEGT. In DNA, the CDR3 is TGTGCCAGTCAATACAGGGGGCTTGGAAACACCATATATTTT. The encoded protein is CASQYRGLGNTIYF.